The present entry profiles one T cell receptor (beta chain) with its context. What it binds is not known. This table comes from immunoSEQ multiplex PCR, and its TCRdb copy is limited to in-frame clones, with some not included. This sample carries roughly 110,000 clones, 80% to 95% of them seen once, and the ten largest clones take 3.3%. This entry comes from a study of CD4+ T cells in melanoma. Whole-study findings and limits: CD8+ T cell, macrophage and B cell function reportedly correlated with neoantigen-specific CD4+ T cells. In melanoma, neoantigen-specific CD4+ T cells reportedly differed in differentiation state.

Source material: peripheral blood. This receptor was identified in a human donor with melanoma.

The DNA of the CDR3 is TGTGCCAGCAGCCAAGATGAGGGAACTAGCGGGAGCGGGGAGACCCAGTACTTC. It yields the protein CASSQDEGTSGSGETQYF. The genes are TRBV4-2 and TRBJ2-5, with 11 bases matching TRBD2. Unmatched junction bases numbered 11, after V lost 0 bases and J lost 5 bases. Germline V gives CDR1 LGHNA, CDR2 YNFKEQ. CDR3 length equals 18 residues.